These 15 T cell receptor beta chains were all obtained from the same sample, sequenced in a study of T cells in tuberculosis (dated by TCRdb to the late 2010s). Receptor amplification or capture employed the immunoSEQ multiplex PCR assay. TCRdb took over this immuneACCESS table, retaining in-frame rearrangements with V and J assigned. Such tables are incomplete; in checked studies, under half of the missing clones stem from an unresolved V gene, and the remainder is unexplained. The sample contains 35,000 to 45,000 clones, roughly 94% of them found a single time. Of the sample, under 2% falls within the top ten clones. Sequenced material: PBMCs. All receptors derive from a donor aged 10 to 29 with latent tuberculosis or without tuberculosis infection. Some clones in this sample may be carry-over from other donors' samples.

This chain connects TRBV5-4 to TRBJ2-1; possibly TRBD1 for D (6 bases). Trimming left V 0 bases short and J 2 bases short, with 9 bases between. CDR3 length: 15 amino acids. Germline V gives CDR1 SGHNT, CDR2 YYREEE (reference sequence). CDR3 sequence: CASSLDGTTYNEQFF. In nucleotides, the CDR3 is TGTGCCAGCAGCTTGGACGGGACAACCTACAATGAGCAGTTCTTC.

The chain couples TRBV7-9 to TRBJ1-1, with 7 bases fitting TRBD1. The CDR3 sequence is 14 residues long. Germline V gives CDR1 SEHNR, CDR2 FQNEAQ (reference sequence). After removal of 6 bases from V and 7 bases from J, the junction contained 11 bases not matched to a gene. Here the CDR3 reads CASSRTGDGYEAFF. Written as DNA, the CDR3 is TGTGCCAGCAGTCGAACAGGGGACGGTTATGAAGCTTTCTTT.

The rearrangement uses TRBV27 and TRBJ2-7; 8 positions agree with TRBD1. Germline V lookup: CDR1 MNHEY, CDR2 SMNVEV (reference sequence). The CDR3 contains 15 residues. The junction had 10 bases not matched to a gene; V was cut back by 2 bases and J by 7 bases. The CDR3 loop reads CASSLQGAREREQYF. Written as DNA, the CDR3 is TGTGCCAGCAGTTTACAGGGGGCGCGAGAGAGGGAGCAGTACTTC.

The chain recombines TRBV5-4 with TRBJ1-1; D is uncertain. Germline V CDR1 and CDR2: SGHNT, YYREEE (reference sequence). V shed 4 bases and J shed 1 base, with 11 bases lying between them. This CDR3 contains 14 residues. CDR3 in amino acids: CASSLEYTNTEAFF. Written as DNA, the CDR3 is TGTGCCAGCAGCCTGGAGTACACGAACACTGAAGCTTTCTTT.

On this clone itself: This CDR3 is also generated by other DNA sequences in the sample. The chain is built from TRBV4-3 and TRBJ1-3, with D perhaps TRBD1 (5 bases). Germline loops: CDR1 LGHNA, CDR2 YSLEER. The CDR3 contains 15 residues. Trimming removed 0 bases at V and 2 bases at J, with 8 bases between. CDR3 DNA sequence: TGCGCCAGCAGCCAAGACTGGGGGGCTGGAAACACCATATATTTT. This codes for CASSQDWGAGNTIYF.

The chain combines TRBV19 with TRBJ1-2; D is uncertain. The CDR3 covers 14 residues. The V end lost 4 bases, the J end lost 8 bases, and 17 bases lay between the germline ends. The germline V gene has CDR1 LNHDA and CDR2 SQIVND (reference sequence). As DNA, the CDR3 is TGTGCCAGTAGTAAGGGAGGCGCGGCGGAGGGCTACACCTTC. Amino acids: CASSKGGAAEGYTF.

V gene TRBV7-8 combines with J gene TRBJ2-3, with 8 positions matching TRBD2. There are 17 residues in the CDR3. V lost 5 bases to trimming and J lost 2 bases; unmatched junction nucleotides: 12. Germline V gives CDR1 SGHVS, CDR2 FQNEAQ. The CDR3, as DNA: TGTGCCAGCAGCCATGACAAACTAGCGGCCAACACAGATACGCAGTATTTT. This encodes CASSHDKLAANTDTQYF.

The CDR3 DNA sequence: TGTGCCAGCAGGGCAACTAGTCTCCATGAGCAGTTCTTC. Protein product: CASRATSLHEQFF. The genes are TRBV6-5 and TRBJ2-1, with D tentatively TRBD2 (5 bases). Germline V CDR1 and CDR2: MNHEY, SVGAGI. Trimming pared 6 bases from V and 8 bases from J, leaving 14 bases between. The CDR3 is made up of 13 amino acids.

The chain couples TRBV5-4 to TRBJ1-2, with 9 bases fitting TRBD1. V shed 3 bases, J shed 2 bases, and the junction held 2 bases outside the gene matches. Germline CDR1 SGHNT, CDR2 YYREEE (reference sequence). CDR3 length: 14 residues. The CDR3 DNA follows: TGTGCCAGCAGCTCCGGGACAGGGAACTATGGCTACACCTTC. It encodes CASSSGTGNYGYTF. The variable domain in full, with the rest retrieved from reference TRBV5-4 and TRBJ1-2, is ETGVTQSPTHLIKTRGQQVTLRCSSQSGHNTVSWYQQALGQGPQFIFQYYREEENGRGNFPPRFSGLQFPNYSSELNVNALELDDSALYLCASSSGTGNYGYTFGSGTRLTVV.

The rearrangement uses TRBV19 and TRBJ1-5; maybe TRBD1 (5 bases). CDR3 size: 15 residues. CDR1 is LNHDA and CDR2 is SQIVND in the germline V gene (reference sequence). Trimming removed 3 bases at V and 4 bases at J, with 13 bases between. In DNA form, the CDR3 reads TGTGCCAGTAGTATTACCAGGGACTGGAATCAGCCCCAGCATTTT. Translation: CASSITRDWNQPQHF.

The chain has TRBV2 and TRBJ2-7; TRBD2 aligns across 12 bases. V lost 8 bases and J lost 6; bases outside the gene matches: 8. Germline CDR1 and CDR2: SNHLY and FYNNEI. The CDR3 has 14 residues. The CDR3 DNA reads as TGTGCCAGCCAAAGACTAGCGGGAGTCCCCGAGCAGTACTTC. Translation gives CASQRLAGVPEQYF.

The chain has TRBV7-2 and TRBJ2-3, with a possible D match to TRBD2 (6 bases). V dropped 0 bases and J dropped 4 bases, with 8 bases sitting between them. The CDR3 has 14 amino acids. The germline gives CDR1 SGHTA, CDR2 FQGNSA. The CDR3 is CASSLARGPDTQYF. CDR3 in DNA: TGTGCCAGCAGCTTAGCGCGGGGCCCAGATACGCAGTATTTT.

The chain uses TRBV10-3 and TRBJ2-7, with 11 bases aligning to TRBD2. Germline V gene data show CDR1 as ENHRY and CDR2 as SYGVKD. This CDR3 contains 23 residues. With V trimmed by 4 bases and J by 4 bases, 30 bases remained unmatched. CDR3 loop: CAISVTQGAAITSGSTNLYEQYF. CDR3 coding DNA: TGTGCCATCAGTGTCACACAGGGGGCAGCGATCACTAGCGGGAGTACTAACTTATACGAGCAGTACTTC.

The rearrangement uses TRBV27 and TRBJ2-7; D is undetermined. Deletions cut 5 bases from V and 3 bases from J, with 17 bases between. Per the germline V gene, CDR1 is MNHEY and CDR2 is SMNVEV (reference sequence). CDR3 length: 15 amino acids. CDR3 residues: CASSPQSYRLYEQYF. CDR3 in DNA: TGTGCCAGCAGTCCCCAGAGTTATCGACTCTACGAGCAGTACTTC.

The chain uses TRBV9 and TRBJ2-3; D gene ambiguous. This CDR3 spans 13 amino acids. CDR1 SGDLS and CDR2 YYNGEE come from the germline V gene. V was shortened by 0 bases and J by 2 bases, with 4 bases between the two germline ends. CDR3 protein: CASSVVSTDTQYF. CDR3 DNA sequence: TGTGCCAGCAGCGTAGTCTCCACAGATACGCAGTATTTT.